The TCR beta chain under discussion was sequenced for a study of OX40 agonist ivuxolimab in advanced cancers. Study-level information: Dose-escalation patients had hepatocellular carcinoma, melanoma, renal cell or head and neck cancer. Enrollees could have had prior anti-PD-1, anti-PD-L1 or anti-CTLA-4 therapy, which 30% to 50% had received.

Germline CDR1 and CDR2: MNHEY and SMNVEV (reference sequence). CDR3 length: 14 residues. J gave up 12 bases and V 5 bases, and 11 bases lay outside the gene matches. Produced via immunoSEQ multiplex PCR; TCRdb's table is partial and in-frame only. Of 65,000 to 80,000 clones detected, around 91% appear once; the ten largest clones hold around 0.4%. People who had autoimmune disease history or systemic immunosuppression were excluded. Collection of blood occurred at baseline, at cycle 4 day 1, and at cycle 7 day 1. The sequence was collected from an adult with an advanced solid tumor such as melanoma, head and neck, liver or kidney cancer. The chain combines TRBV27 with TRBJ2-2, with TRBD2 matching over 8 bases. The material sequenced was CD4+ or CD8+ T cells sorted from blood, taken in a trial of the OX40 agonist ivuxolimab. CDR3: CASSGGRSHPQLFF. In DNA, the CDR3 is TGTGCCAGCAGTGGCGGGAGGTCCCACCCCCAGCTGTTTTTT.